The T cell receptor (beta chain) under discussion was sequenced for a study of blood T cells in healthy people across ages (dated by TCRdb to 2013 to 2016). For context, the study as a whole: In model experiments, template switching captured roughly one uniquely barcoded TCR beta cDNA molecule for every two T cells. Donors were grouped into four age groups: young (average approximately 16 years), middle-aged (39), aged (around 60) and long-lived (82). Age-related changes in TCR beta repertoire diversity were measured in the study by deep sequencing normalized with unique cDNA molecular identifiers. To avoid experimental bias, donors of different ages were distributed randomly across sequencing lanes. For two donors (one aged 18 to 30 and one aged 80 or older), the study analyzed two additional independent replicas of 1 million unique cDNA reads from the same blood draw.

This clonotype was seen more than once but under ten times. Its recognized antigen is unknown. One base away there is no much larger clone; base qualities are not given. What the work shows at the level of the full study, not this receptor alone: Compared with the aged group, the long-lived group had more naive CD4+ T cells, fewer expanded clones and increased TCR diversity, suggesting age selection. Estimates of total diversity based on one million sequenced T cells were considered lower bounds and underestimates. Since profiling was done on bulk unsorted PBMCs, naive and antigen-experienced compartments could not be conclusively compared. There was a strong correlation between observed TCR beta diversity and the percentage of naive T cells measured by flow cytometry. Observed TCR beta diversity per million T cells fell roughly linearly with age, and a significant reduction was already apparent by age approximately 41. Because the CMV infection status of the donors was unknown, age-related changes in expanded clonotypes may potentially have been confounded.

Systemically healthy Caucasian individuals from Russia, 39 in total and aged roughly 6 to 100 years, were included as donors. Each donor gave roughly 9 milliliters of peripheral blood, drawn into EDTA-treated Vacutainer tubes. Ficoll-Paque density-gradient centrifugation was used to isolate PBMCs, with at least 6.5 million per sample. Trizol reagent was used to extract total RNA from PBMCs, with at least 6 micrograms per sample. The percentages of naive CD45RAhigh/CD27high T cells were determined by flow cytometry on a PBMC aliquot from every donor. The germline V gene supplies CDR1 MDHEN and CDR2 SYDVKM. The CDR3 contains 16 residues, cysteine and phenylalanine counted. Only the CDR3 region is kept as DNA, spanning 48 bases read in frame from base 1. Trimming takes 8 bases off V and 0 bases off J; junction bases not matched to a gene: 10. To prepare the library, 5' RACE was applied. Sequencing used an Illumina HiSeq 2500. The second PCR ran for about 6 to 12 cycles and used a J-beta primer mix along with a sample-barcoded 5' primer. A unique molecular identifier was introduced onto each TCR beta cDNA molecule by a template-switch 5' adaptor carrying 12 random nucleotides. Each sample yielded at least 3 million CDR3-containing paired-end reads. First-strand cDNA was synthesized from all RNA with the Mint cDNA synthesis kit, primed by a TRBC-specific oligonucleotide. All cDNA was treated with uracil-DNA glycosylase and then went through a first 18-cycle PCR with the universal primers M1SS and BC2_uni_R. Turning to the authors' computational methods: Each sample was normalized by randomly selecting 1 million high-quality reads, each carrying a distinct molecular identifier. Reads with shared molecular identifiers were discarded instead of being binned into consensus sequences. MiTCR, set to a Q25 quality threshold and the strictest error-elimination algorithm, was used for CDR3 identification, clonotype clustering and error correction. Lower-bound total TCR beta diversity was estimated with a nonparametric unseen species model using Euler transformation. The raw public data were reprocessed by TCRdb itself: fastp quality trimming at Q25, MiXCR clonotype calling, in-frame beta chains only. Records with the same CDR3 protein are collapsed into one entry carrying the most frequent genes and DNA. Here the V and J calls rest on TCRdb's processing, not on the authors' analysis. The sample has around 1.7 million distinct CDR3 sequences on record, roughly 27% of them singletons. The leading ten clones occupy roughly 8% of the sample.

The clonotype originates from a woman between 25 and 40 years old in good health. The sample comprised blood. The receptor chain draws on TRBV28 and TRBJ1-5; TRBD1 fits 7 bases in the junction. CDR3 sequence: CASALSGGFSNQPQHF. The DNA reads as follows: TGTGCCAGCGCTCTATCAGGGGGATTTAGCAATCAGCCCCAGCATTTT.